The clone carrying this T cell receptor beta chain showed up many times. As yet, its antigen is unknown. The CDR3 is 15 amino acids. Trimming cost V 6 bases and J 1 base, with 18 bases left between them. Germline V gene sequence: CDR1 SQVTM, CDR2 ANQGSEA. This specimen belongs to a study of T cell repertoires in cytomegalovirus infection. TCRdb analysed the reads with MiXCR anew, one entry per CDR3 protein. The data contain approximately 1,000,000 distinct CDR3 sequences, roughly 30% of them singletons. This chain uses TRBV29-1 with TRBJ1-1, with D maybe TRBD1 (6 bases). The sequences come from cultured CD8+ T cells from PBMCs, collected from culture after CMV antigen stimulation. This TCR was recovered from a human donor in good health (CMV status not recorded). Some clones in this sample may be carry-over from other donors' samples. The CDR3 is CSVQGPPWANTEAFF. The CDR3 DNA follows: TGCAGCGTCCAGGGGCCACCTTGGGCGAACACTGAAGCTTTCTTT. Using reference TRBV29-1 and TRBJ1-1 for the parts outside the CDR3, the full variable domain is SAVISQKPSRDICQRGTSLTIQCQVDSQVTMMFWYRQQPGQSLTLIATANQGSEATYESGFVIDKFPISRPNLTFSTLTVSNMSPEDSSIYLCSVQGPPWANTEAFFGQGTRLTVV.